The rows below give T cell receptor beta chains drawn from one sample of a study of regulatory T cells in long-lasting Graves disease. TCRdb called the multiplex PCR reads again in MiXCR, with one record for every CDR3 protein. The sample contains about 460,000 distinct CDR3 sequences, about 22% of which appear only once. Sequencing used peripheral blood mononuclear cells (PBMCs), obtained when the disease was refractory, from a patient treated with antithyroid drugs. The receptors derive from a female donor with Graves disease. Both conserved end residues are trimmed from each CDR3. Clone size is not always given. Where it is, it says once, few, many or a class for expanded clones.

TRBV19 many ASRGQGGGRTEAF
TRBV20-1 NA SATGAVGNQPQH
TRBV3-1 few ASSRGGGVSYEQY
TRBV10-3 NA AISLPHGRELF
TRBV30 NA ASEGGTAHSILH
TRBV28 many ASTSETGGGEQY
TRBV20-1 NA SAVLAGTYEQY
TRBV28 NA ASSTGTDDQPQH
TRBV20-1 many SAGQGAGGLKETQY
TRBV15 NA ATSRDLGSNSPLH
TRBV3-1 few ASSHPSTGTMETQY
TRBV29-1 many SVFDSNTEAF
TRBV4-3 NA ASSQGGEGPRNIQY
TRBV7-9 NA ASSPGKGRTEAF
TRBV6-1 many ASIPTGGHQPQH
TRBV27 many ASSFGGSQTGELF
TRBV5-1 NA ASSLVGGLVQETQY
TRBV11-2 few ASSSGVSLSRQF
TRBV20-1 NA SASLGEVGSPLH
TRBV11-2 NA ASSLSADSDYEQY
TRBV3-1 many ASSRDRASEAF
TRBV6-1 NA ASSRDQTYEQY
TRBV11-2 few ASSSSGFTRANEKLF
TRBV5-1 many ASRSGRDNTGELF
TRBV6-1 few ASRQHTDRPPYEQY
TRBV6-1 many ASTSRTDGYT
TRBV5-1 few ASSLASALLDYGYT
TRBV7-2 many ASSLVQGANYGYT
TRBV20-1 NA SARPSGLEGQPQH
TRBV7-6 NA ACSLGTRLVETQY
TRBV5-8 NA ASSPTLGGYT
TRBV4-3 few ASSQDRVSYEQY
TRBV15 many ATSRATEYSYEQY
TRBV2 many ASSEWRGETQY
TRBV20-1 many SAPGRIYPPYEQY
TRBV28 many ASSFWVSMNTEAF
TRBV11-1 NA ASSYTRGQGHVTGELF
TRBV11-2 many ASSLDGTGEETQY
TRBV7-9 many ASSPPLEKLF
TRBV4-3 NA ASSQLLAGGSYTGELF
TRBV5-1 NA ASSPDAGELF
TRBV7-9 NA ASSAGQPLNEQY
TRBV14 NA ASSHNSSPLH
TRBV11-1 many ASSFYPQGLDSPLH
TRBV4-3 few ASSPQTRDEKLF
TRBV7-2 NA ASRATGAVGNTIY
TRBV11-3 many ASSLGDRSGETQY
TRBV19 NA ASSIGRTPGGETQY
TRBV9 NA ASSVGGGDTGELF
TRBV7-6 few ASSLASFNDQPQH
TRBV28 many ASMHGSEAF
TRBV5-4 NA ASRSKGANEQY
TRBV7-7 many ASSLQQGDEQY
TRBV15 NA ATSKISAYEQY
TRBV28 many ASNPRGGGNQPQH
TRBV30 NA AWSVPVNTEAF
TRBV7-9 NA ASDHGGRNQPQH
TRBV7-2 few ASSQQRLAGRNEQF
TRBV20-1 many SARDRVVEQY